This note documents a single TCR beta chain sequence. The antigen is not known. Profiled with immunoSEQ multiplex PCR; TCRdb holds only in-frame clones, not every one. The data show under 2.5 million clones, 85% to 95% seen once. V lost 5 bases, J lost 4 bases, and 15 bases lay in between. The CDR3 loop spans 15 amino acids. Germline-derived CDR1 and CDR2 are SGHTA and FQGNSA. The data derive from a study of shared clonotypes between healthy human individuals. Study overall: Per donor, CD8 memory used one plate, CD8 naive used two, CD4 memory used three and CD4 naive used three. Study-wide points: It was observed that 5% to 6.5% of naive CD4 clonotypes were shared across four donors.

The chain recombines TRBV7-2 with TRBJ1-5, with D perhaps matching TRBD1 (6 bases). This clonotype was obtained from a man aged 18 to 30 in good health. Some clones in this sample may be carry-over from other donors' samples. Input material: naive CD4+ T cells from PBMCs. The subset here: CD45RA+ positively selected. The CDR3 DNA is TGTGCCAGCAGCCCATCACAGGGTATGAATCAGCCCCAGCATTTT. Translation: CASSPSQGMNQPQHF.